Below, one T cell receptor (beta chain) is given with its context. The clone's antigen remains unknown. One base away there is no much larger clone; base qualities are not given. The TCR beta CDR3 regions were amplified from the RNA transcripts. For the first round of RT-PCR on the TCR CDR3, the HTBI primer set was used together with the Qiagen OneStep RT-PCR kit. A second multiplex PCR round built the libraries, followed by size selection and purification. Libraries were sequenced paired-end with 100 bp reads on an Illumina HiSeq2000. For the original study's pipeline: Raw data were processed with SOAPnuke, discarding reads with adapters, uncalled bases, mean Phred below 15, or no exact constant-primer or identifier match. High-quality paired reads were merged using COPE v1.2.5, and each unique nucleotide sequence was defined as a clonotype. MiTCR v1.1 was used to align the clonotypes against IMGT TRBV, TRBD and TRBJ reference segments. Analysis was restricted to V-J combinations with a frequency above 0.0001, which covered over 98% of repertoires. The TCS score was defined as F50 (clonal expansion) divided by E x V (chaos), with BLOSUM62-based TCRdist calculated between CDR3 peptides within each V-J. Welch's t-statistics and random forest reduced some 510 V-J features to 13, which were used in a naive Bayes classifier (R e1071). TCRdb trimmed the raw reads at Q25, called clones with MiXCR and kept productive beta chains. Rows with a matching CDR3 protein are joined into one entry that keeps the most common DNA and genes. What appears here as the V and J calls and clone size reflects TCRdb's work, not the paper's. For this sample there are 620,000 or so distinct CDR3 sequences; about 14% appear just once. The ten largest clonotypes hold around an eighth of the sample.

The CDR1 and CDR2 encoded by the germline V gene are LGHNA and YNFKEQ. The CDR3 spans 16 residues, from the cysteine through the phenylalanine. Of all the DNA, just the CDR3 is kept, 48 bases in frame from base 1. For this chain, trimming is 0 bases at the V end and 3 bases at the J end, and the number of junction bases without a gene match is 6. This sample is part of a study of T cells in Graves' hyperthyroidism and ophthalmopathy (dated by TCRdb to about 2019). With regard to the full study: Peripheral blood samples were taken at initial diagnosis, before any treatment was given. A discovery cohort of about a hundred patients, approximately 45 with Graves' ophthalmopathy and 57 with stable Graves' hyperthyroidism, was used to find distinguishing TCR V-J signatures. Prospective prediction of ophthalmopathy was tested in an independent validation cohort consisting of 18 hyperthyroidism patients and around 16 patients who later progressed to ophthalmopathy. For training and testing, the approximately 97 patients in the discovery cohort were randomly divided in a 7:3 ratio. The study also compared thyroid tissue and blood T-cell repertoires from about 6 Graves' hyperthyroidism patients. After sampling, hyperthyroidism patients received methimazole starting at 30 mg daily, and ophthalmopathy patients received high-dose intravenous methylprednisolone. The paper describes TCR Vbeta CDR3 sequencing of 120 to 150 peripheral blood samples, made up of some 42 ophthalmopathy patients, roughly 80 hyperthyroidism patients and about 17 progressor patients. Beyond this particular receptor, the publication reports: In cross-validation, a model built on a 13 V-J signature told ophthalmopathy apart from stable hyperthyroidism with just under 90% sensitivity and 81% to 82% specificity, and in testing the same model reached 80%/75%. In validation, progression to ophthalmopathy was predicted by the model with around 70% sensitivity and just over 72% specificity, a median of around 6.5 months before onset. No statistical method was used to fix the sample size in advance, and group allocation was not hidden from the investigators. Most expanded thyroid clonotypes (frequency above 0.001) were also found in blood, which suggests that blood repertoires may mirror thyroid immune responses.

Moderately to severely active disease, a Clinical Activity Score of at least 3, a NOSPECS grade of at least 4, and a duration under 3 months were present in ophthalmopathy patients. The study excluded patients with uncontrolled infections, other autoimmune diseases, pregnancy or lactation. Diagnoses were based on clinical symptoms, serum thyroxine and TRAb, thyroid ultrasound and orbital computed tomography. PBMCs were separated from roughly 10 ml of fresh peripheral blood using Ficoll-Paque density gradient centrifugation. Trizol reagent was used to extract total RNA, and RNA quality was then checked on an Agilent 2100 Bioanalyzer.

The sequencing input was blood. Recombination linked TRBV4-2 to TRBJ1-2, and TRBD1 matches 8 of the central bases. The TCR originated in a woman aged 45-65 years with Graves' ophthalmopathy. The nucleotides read TGTGCCAGCAGCCAAGATCAGACAGGGGTCGACTATGGCTACACCTTC. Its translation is CASSQDQTGVDYGYTF.